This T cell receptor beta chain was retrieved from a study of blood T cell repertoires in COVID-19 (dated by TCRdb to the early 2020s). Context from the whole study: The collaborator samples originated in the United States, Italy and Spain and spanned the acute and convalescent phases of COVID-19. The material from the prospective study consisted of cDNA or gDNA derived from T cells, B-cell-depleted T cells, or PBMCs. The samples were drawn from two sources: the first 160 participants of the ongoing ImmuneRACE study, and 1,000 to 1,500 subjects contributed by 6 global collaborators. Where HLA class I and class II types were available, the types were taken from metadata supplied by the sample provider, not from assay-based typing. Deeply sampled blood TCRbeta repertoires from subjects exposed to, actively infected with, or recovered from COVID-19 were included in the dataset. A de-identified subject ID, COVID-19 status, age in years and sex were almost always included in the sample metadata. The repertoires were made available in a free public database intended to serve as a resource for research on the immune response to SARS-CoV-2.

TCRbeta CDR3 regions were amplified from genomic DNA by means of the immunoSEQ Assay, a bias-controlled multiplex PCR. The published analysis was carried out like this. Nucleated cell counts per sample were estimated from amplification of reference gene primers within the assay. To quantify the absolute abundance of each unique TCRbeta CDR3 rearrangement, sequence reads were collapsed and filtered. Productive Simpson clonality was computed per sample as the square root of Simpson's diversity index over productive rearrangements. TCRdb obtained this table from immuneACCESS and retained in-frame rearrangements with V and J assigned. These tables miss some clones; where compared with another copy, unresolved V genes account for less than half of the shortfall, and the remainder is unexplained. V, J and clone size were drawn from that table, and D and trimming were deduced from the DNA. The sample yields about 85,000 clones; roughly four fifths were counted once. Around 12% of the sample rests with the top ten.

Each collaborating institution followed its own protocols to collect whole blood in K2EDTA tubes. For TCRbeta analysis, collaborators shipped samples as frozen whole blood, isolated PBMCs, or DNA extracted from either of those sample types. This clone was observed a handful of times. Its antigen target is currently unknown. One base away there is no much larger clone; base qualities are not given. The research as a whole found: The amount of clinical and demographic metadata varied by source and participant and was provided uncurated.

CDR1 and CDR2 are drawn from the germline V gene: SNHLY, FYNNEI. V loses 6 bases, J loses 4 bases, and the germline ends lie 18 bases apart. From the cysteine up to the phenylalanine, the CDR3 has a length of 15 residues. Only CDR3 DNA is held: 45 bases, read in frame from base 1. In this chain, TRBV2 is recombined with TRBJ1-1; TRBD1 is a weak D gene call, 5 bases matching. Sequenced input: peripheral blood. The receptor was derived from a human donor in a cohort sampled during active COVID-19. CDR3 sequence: CASRPKSDRGTEAFF. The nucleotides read TGTGCCAGCAGACCCAAGTCCGACAGAGGCACTGAAGCTTTCTTT.